The 14 T cell receptor beta chains given below trace back to one sample, sequenced in a study of T cells in Graves' hyperthyroidism and ophthalmopathy. It was RNA transcripts that yielded the amplified TCR beta CDR3 regions. Carried out on the TCR CDR3, a first-round RT-PCR used the HTBI primer set. TCRdb used MiXCR to reprocess the multiplex PCR reads, holding one entry per CDR3 protein. The repertoire includes under 400,000 distinct CDR3 sequences, approximately 13% of them detected once, and about 11% sits in the top ten. The specimen sequenced was blood. Receptors originate from a woman in her sixties with Graves' hyperthyroidism.

This clonotype was counted ten times or more. The CDR3 nucleotides are TGTGCCAGCAGCACCGGGGGAACCAGGGGGCGCAGGAACACTGAAGCTTTCTTT. Protein sequence: CASSTGGTRGRRNTEAFF. The V gene is TRBV5-6, the J gene TRBJ1-1; TRBD1 agrees at 8 bases. After removal of 4 bases from V and 1 base from J, the junction contained 15 bases not matched to a gene. CDR3 length equals 18 residues. Germline CDR1 reads SGHDT; CDR2 reads YYEEEE.

This clonotype was seen ten or more times. The V call is TRBV11-2, the J call TRBJ2-7; unclear D gene. The CDR3 has 14 amino acids. V shed 0 bases and J shed 1 base, with 7 bases lying between them. Germline assignment: CDR1 SGHAT and CDR2 FQNNGV. Here the CDR3 DNA reads TGTGCCAGCAGCTTAGATTGGCAGTCCTACGAGCAGTACTTC. Amino acid sequence: CASSLDWQSYEQYF. The full variable domain, completed using reference TRBV11-2 and TRBJ2-7, is EAGVAQSPRYKIIEKRQSVAFWCNPISGHATLYWYQQILGQGPKLLIQFQNNGVVDDSQLPKDRFSAERLKGVDSTLKIQPAKLEDSAVYLCASSLDWQSYEQYFGPGTRLTVT.

This clonotype was detected ten times or more. This chain joins TRBV12-3 or TRBV12-4 and TRBJ2-7; 8 bases line up with TRBD1. This CDR3 has 15 amino acids. J gave up 3 bases and V 6 bases, and 10 bases lay outside the gene matches. CDR3 sequence: CASSVGTGSYYEQYF. CDR3 coding DNA: TGTGCCAGCAGCGTCGGGACAGGCAGTTACTACGAGCAGTACTTC.

This clonotype was recorded at least ten times. The J gene is TRBJ2-1, the V gene TRBV2; D may be TRBD1 (5 bases). Trimming left V 3 bases short and J 2 bases short, with 11 bases between. Germline V gives CDR1 SNHLY, CDR2 FYNNEI. The CDR3 has 15 amino acids. CDR3 coding DNA: TGTGCCAGCAGTGATCAGGCAGGGACCTACAATGAGCAGTTCTTC. Its protein is CASSDQAGTYNEQFF.

This clonotype has a count of ten or more. The rearrangement joins TRBV5-1 to TRBJ2-1; D is ambiguous. Trimming stripped 2 bases from V and 5 bases from J, with 8 bases between. CDR1 and CDR2 (germline): SGHRS, YFSETQ. The CDR3 has 13 residues. The CDR3 nucleotides are TGCGCCAGCAGCTTTGGTGTTGACAATGAGCAGTTCTTC. It specifies CASSFGVDNEQFF. Together with reference TRBV5-1 and TRBJ2-1, the CDR3 gives the full variable domain: KAGVTQTPRYLIKTRGQQVTLSCSPISGHRSVSWYQQTPGQGLQFLFEYFSETQRNKGNFPGRFSGRQFSNSRSEMNVSTLELGDSALYLCASSFGVDNEQFFGPGTRLTVL.

This clonotype was seen a few times. V gene TRBV29-1 combines with J gene TRBJ2-3, with 10 bases lining up with TRBD1. Germline CDR1 is SQVTM and CDR2 is ANQGSEA. The CDR3 consists of 17 residues. The V and J ends lost 6 bases and 2 bases, in that order; junction bases with no gene match: 14. The chain's CDR3 is CSVELFATGGFTDTQYF. CDR3 bases: TGCAGCGTAGAACTTTTCGCGACAGGGGGCTTCACAGATACGCAGTATTTT.

This clonotype was found a few times. The rearrangement links TRBV20-1 to TRBJ1-4, with D unclear. The CDR3 is 13 amino acids. V lost 4 bases, J lost 5 bases, and 11 bases lay in between. Per the germline V gene, CDR1 is DFQATT and CDR2 is SNEGSKA (reference sequence). This CDR3 reads CSATPVGNEKLFF. DNA for the CDR3: TGCAGTGCTACCCCGGTCGGAAATGAAAAACTGTTTTTT.

This clonotype was counted many times. The chain is built from TRBV12-3 or TRBV12-4 and TRBJ1-5; a possible D gene is TRBD1 (5 bases). This CDR3 comprises 16 residues. Trimming cost V 6 bases and J 5 bases, with 20 bases left between them. The CDR3 reads CASRAHRRGRDQPQHF. The CDR3 nucleotides are TGTGCCAGCAGAGCTCACAGGAGAGGAAGGGATCAGCCCCAGCATTTT.

This clonotype was observed at least ten times. The chain employs TRBV3-1 and TRBJ2-3; D uncertain. Germline loops: CDR1 LGHDT, CDR2 YNNKEL (reference sequence). Trimming cost V 8 bases and J 2 bases, with 11 bases left between them. The CDR3 has 13 residues. The CDR3 is CASSYRITDTQYF. The DNA for the CDR3 is TGTGCCAGCTCCTACCGGATCACAGATACGCAGTATTTT.

This clonotype occurred a few times. Given a much more abundant clone one base away, this may be a read error. The chain has TRBV2 and TRBJ2-5; 7 bases fit TRBD2. This CDR3 is 17 amino acids long. The germline V gene encodes CDR1 SNHLY and CDR2 FYNNEI. V dropped 8 bases and J dropped 5; count of bases not matched to a gene: 20. CDR3: CASGRLAWAGVRETQYF. The CDR3 nucleotides read TGTGCCAGCGGTCGCCTTGCTTGGGCGGGAGTCCGGGAGACCCAGTACTTC.

This clonotype turned up a few times. The chain couples TRBV19 to TRBJ2-7, with TRBD2 identical over 10 bases. CDR3 length equals 15 residues. V dropped 6 bases and J dropped 1; count of bases not matched to a gene: 6. CDR1 is LNHDA and CDR2 is SQIVND in the germline V gene (reference sequence). CDR3 amino acids: CASRTSGSLSYEQYF. CDR3 nucleotides: TGTGCCAGTAGGACTAGCGGGTCCCTTTCCTACGAGCAGTACTTC.

This clonotype was observed at least ten times. V gene TRBV6-2 or TRBV6-3 combines with J gene TRBJ2-2; TRBD2 might be the D (6 bases). Germline-derived CDR1 and CDR2 are MNHEY and SVGEGT. Trimming took 2 bases from V and 4 from J, leaving 14 bases between them. There are 16 residues in the CDR3. CDR3 loop: CASSYPGGAATGELFF. The CDR3 DNA follows: TGTGCCAGCAGTTACCCCGGGGGAGCGGCCACCGGGGAGCTGTTTTTT.

The rearrangement uses TRBV28 and TRBJ2-2; 8 positions agree with TRBD2. CDR1 is MDHEN, CDR2 SYDVKM, per germline. With V trimmed by 8 bases and J by 5 bases, 7 bases remained unmatched. This CDR3 has 14 amino acids. CDR3 DNA: TGTGCCAGCTTTCGGGGGGGAGGGACCGGGGAGCTGTTTTTT. Amino acid sequence: CASFRGGGTGELFF.

With regard to this clonotype: A read error may be the cause here, since a much bigger clone is one base away. The chain carries TRBV14 and TRBJ1-1, with D perhaps matching TRBD1 (5 bases). Germline lookup yields CDR1 SGHDN and CDR2 FVKESK. The CDR3 consists of 17 residues. CDR3 sequence: CASSQVTGGDTRTEASF. The CDR3 DNA reads as TGTGCCAGCAGCCAAGTAACAGGCGGAGATACGCGGACTGAAGCTTCCTTT.